This TCR beta chain was identified during a study of identifying expanded T cells in peripheral blood. The data were produced by immunoSEQ multiplex PCR, yet TCRdb's version contains in-frame clones alone and is incomplete. The data contain 95,000 to 100,000 clones, around nine tenths of them seen just once; the ten biggest clones take up 17%. Germline V gene sequence: CDR1 SEHNR, CDR2 FQNEAQ (reference sequence). The CDR3 spans 15 residues. V was trimmed by 3 bases and J by 3 bases, leaving 12 bases between them. This chain uses TRBV7-9 with TRBJ2-4, with D perhaps matching TRBD1 (5 bases). Sample: blood. The sequence derives from a person aged 18 to 75 in good health. The CDR3 loop is CASSFGQGGKNIQYF. The CDR3 region has the DNA TGTGCCAGCAGCTTCGGTCAGGGCGGCAAAAACATTCAGTACTTC. Full variable domain (missing parts from reference TRBV7-9 and TRBJ2-4): DTGVSQNPRHKITKRGQNVTFRCDPISEHNRLYWYRQTLGQGPEFLTYFQNEAQLEKSRLLSDRFSAERPKGSFSTLEIQRTEQGDSAMYLCASSFGQGGKNIQYFGAGTRLSVL.